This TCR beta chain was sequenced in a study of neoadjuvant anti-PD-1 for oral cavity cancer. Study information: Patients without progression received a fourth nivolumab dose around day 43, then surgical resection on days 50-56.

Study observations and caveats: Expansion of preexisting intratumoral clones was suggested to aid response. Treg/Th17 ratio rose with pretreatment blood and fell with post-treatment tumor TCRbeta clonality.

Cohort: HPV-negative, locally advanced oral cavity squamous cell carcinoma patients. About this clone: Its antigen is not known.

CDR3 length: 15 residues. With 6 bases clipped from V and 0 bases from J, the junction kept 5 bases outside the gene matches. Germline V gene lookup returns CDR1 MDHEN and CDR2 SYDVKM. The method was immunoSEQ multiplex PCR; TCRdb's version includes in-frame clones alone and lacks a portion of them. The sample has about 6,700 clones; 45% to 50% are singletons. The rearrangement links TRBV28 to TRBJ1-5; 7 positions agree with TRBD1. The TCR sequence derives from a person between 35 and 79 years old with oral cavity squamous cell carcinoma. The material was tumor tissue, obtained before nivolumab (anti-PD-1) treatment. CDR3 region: CASSPGQLSNQPQHF. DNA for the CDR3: TGTGCCAGCAGCCCGGGACAGCTTAGCAATCAGCCCCAGCATTTT.